The 14 T cell receptor beta chains given below trace back to one sample, sequenced in a study of cytomegalovirus exposure and HLA in healthy donors. Measured with immunoSEQ multiplex PCR; TCRdb has only the in-frame clones, and not every one. This sample yields nearly 200,000 clones, of which 75% to 85% are seen a single time; 13% belongs to the top ten. Sequencing was carried out using PBMCs. Every receptor here comes from a woman aged 25 to 45 in good health and CMV-seropositive.

The sample holds one count of this clone. The genes are TRBV5-1 and TRBJ1-1; D uncertain. Germline CDR1 SGHRS, CDR2 YFSETQ. This CDR3 has 13 residues. V lost 2 bases, J lost 0 bases, and 5 bases lay in between. CDR3 bases: TGCGCCAGCAGCTTTGACATGAACACTGAAGCTTTCTTT. It is translated as CASSFDMNTEAFF.

This chain uses TRBV4-2 with TRBJ2-3; TRBD2 might be the D (6 bases). V was cut by 1 base and J by 6 bases, with 11 bases left in between. In germline, CDR1 is LGHNA, CDR2 YNFKEQ. The CDR3 contains 14 residues. This CDR3 is CASSQAGRTDTQYF. The CDR3 DNA sequence: TGTGCCAGCAGCCAAGCCGGGAGAACCGATACGCAGTATTTT.

The chain couples TRBV5-1 to TRBJ2-3; maybe TRBD2 (6 bases). V lost 5 bases and J 6 bases, leaving 22 bases between the germline ends. Germline V lookup: CDR1 SGHRS, CDR2 YFSETQ. This CDR3 spans 16 amino acids. The CDR3 bases are TGCGCCAGCAGGCTCCCGGGACTTCCCCACGAGGATACGCAGTATTTT. Protein sequence: CASRLPGLPHEDTQYF.

The rearrangement links TRBV5-1 to TRBJ1-1; 8 nucleotides agree with TRBD1. CDR3 length: 18 residues. Losses at the gene ends were 5 bases for V and 1 base for J; bases not matched to a gene: 16. From germline, CDR1 is SGHRS and CDR2 YFSETQ. The CDR3: CASSFPRQGSEGNTEAFF. CDR3 DNA sequence: TGCGCCAGCAGTTTCCCACGACAGGGGAGTGAAGGGAACACTGAAGCTTTCTTT.

The rearrangement joins TRBV4-2 to TRBJ2-2; D gene unclear. The CDR3 extends over 17 amino acids. Germline V gene lookup returns CDR1 LGHNA and CDR2 YNFKEQ. Trimming shortened V by 4 bases and J by 1 base, and 16 bases separated the two germline ends. CDR3 protein: CASSPQVRIENTGELFF. In nucleotides, the CDR3 is TGTGCCAGCAGCCCCCAGGTTAGGATCGAGAACACCGGGGAGCTGTTTTTT.

This clone was seen only a few times. V gene TRBV19 combines with J gene TRBJ1-2; D perhaps matches TRBD1 (6 bases). The V end lost 7 bases, the J end lost 4 bases, and 16 bases lay between the germline ends. Germline loops: CDR1 LNHDA, CDR2 SQIVND (reference sequence). CDR3 length equals 14 residues. CDR3 amino acids: CASTETGLGYGYTF. CDR3 DNA sequence: TGTGCCAGTACCGAGACAGGCCTAGGCTATGGCTACACCTTC.

This chain's CDR3 is CASSGLDQRQETQYF. CDR3 sequence (DNA): TGTGCCAGCAGTGGACTAGACCAAAGGCAAGAGACCCAGTACTTC. The chain links TRBV2 to TRBJ2-5; weak D call: TRBD2 (6 bases). Trimming took off 4 bases at V and 2 bases at J, with 14 bases between the two ends. The CDR3 totals 15 residues. Per germline, CDR1 SNHLY and CDR2 FYNNEI.

The V and J genes are TRBV4-2 and TRBJ2-7; D remains ambiguous. Germline V gene data show CDR1 as LGHNA and CDR2 as YNFKEQ. The CDR3 has 15 residues. V was shortened by 0 bases and J by 0 bases, with 9 bases between the two germline ends. The CDR3 loop is CASSQDLAVSYEQYF. The CDR3 DNA is TGTGCCAGCAGCCAAGATTTGGCGGTCTCCTACGAGCAGTACTTC.

The rearrangement links TRBV19 to TRBJ2-3, with D possibly being TRBD1 (6 bases). The germline V and J ends were trimmed by 3 bases and 0 bases, with 10 bases remaining between them. The CDR3 length is 15 residues. The V gene's germline CDR1 is LNHDA and CDR2 SQIVND (reference sequence). The CDR3 DNA reads as TGTGCCAGTAGTATGACAGGAGTTAGCACAGATACGCAGTATTTT. Its translation is CASSMTGVSTDTQYF.

The chain joins TRBV5-6 to TRBJ1-5, with a possible D match to TRBD1 (6 bases). V was trimmed by 0 bases and J by 7 bases, leaving 11 bases between them. The germline V gene has CDR1 SGHDT and CDR2 YYEEEE. This CDR3 contains 14 residues. The CDR3 is CASSLEGERQPQHF. In DNA, the CDR3 is TGTGCCAGCAGCTTGGAGGGGGAGAGGCAGCCCCAGCATTTT.

This chain joins TRBV30 and TRBJ1-5, with a tentative D call TRBD1 (5 bases). This CDR3 is built from 14 residues. CDR1 is GTSNPN and CDR2 is SVGIG in the germline V gene (reference sequence). The V gene lost 1 base and the J gene lost 2 bases, with 9 bases spanning the gap. The DNA for the CDR3 is TGTGCCTGGAGTGAAGGGGTGGGCAATCAGCCCCAGCATTTT. This encodes CAWSEGVGNQPQHF.

This clone was observed a few times. This chain uses TRBV11-2 with TRBJ1-1, with D unclear. This CDR3 contains 11 residues. The ends were cut back, 5 bases at V and 2 bases at J, with 3 bases in the middle. CDR1 SGHAT and CDR2 FQNNGV come from the germline V gene. The CDR3 DNA is TGTGCCAGCAGCCTTAACACTGAAGCTTTCTTT. Translated: CASSLNTEAFF.

The rearrangement joins TRBV4-2 to TRBJ2-2, with 12 bases identical to TRBD2. Germline lookup yields CDR1 LGHNA and CDR2 YNFKEQ. The junction had 5 bases not matched to a gene; V was cut back by 4 bases and J by 5 bases. This CDR3 has 16 residues. Here the CDR3 reads CASSPTSGSRTGELFF. In DNA, the CDR3 is TGTGCCAGCAGCCCGACTAGCGGGAGCCGTACCGGGGAGCTGTTTTTT.

The rearrangement joins TRBV7-8 to TRBJ2-1, with 14 positions matching TRBD2. The CDR3 consists of 15 residues. The germline V gene encodes CDR1 SGHVS and CDR2 FQNEAQ. Unmatched junction bases numbered 7, after V lost 5 bases and J lost 10 bases. CDR3 nucleotide sequence: TGTGCCAGCAGCCAGGGACTAGCGGGGGCCCAAGAGCAGTTCTTC. It is translated as CASSQGLAGAQEQFF.